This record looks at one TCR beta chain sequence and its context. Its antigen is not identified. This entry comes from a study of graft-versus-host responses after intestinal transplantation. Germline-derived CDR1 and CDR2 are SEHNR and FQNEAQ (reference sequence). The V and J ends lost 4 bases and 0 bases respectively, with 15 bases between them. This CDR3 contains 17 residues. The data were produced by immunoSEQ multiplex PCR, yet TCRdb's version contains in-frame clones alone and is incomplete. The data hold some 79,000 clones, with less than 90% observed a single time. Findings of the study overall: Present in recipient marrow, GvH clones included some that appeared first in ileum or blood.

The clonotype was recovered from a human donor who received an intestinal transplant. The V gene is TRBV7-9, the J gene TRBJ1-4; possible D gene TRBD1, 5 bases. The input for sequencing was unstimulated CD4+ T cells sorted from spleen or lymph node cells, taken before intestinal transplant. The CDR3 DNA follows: TGTGCCAGCAGCTGGGCTGGGGGGACCGCAACTAATGAAAAACTGTTTTTT. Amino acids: CASSWAGGTATNEKLFF.